This T cell receptor (beta chain) was identified during a study of blood T cell repertoires in COVID-19. This CDR3 is 12 amino acids long. The ends were cut back, 10 bases at V and 4 bases at J, with 13 bases in the middle. From germline, CDR1 is LNHDA and CDR2 SQIVND (reference sequence). Sequenced by immunoSEQ multiplex PCR; TCRdb stores in-frame clones only, minus some. The sample lists 150,000 to 200,000 clones; roughly 90% were seen once. The chain uses TRBV19 and TRBJ1-2; D uncertain. Sequencing input: peripheral blood. This receptor was taken from a man between 60 and 75 years old with active or convalescent COVID-19. This CDR3 is CATRTPGYGYTF. The CDR3 nucleotides read TGTGCCACTAGGACCCCGGGCTATGGCTACACCTTC.